The sequence of this TCR beta chain was determined in a study of cytomegalovirus exposure and HLA in healthy donors. 60 Vbeta and 13 Jbeta primers were used in PCR. The method was immunoSEQ multiplex PCR; TCRdb's version includes in-frame clones alone and lacks a portion of them. The data hold approximately 160,000 clones, with roughly three quarters observed a single time. General study findings and limits: Reported performance of the classifier showed diagnosis of cytomegalovirus status with high specificity and sensitivity. The study labeled approximately 150 TCR beta chains cytomegalovirus-associated. Associated with HLA alleles at 0.05 false discovery rate in a later analysis were about 17,000 TCR beta sequences.

Regarding this clone: Its antigen remains unknown.

Sequencing was performed on PBMCs. The sequence was collected from a male donor in good health and CMV-seropositive.

Here the CDR3 DNA reads TGTGCCAGCAGCGCTATGACAGGGGGGACTGAAGCTTTCTTT. Protein sequence: CASSAMTGGTEAFF. This rearrangement joins TRBV9 to TRBJ1-1; 9 nucleotides agree with TRBD1. The CDR3 covers 14 residues. Germline loops: CDR1 SGDLS, CDR2 YYNGEE. Losses at the gene ends were 3 bases for V and 5 bases for J; bases not matched to a gene: 5.